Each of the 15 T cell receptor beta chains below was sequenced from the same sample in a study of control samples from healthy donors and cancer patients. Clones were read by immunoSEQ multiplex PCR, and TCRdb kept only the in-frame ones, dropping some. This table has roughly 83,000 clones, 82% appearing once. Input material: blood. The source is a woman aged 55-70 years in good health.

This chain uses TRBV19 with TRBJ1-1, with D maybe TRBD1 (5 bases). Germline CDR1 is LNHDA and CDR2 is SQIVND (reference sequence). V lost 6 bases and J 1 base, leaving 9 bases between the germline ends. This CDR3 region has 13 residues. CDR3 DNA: TGTGCCAGTAGCGAGGGGCCGAACACTGAAGCTTTCTTT. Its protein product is CASSEGPNTEAFF.

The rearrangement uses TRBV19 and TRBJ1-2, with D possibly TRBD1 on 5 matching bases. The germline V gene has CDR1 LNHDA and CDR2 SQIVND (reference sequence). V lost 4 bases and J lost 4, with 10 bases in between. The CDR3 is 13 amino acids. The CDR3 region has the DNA TGTGCCAGTAGTACCAGGGCCAGCTATGGCTACACCTTC. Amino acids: CASSTRASYGYTF.

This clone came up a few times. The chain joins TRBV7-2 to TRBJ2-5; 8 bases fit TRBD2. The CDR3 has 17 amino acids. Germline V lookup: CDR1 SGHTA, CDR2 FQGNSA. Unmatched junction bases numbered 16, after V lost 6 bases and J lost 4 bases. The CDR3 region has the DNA TGTGCCAGCAGACCCCCGTCCCTCGGGGGGGACGGAGAGACCCAGTACTTC. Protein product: CASRPPSLGGDGETQYF.

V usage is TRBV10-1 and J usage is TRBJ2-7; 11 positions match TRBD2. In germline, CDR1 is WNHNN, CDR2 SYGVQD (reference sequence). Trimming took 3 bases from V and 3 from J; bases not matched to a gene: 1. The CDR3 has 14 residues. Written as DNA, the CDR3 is TGCGCCAGCAGTGACACTAGCGGGGGCTACGAGCAGTACTTC. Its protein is CASSDTSGGYEQYF.

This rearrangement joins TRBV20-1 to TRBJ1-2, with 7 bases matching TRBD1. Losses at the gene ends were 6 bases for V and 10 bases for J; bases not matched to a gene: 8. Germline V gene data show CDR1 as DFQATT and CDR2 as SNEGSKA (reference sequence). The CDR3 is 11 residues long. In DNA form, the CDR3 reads TGCAGTGCCAATAAACAGGGGTCCTACACCTTC. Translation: CSANKQGSYTF.

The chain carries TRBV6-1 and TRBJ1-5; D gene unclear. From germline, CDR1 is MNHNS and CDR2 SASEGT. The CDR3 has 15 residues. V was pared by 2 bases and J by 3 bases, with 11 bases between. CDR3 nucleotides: TGTGCCAGCAGTGAATACGGGGTTTCCAATCAGCCCCAGCATTTT. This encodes CASSEYGVSNQPQHF.

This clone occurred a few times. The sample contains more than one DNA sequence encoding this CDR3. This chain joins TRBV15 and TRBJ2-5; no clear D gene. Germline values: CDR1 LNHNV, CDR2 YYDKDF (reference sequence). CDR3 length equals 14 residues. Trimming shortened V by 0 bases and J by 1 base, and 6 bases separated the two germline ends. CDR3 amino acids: CATSRDSPQETQYF. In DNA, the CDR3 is TGTGCCACCAGCAGAGACAGCCCCCAAGAGACCCAGTACTTC.

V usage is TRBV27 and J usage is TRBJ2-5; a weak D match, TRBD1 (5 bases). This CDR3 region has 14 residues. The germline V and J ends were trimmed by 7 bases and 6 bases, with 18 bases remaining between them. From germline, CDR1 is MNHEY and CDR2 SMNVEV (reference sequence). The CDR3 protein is CASTPSRVGKTQYF. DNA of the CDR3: TGTGCCAGCACCCCCAGCAGGGTGGGAAAGACCCAGTACTTC.

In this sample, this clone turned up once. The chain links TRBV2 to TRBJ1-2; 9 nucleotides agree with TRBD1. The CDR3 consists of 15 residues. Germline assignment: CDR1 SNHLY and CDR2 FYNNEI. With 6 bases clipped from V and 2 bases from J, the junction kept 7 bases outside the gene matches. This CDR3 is CASSPGQGSNYGYTF. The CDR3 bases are TGTGCCAGCAGCCCCGGACAGGGGTCCAACTATGGCTACACCTTC.

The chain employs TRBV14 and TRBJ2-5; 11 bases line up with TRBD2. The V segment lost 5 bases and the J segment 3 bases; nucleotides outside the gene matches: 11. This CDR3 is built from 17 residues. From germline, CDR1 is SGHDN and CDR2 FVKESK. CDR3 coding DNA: TGTGCCAGCAGCACTAACAGGGGGACTAGCGGAAAAGAGACCCAGTACTTC. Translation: CASSTNRGTSGKETQYF. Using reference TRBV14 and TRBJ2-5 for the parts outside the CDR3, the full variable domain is EAGVTQFPSHSVIEKGQTVTLRCDPISGHDNLYWYRRVMGKEIKFLLHFVKESKQDESGMPNNRFLAERTGGTYSTLKVQPAELEDSGVYFCASSTNRGTSGKETQYFGPGTRLLVL.

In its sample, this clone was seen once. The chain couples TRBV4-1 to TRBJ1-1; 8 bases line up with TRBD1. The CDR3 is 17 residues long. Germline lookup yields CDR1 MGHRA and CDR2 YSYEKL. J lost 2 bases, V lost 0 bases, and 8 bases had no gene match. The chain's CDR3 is CASSQESGGLGNTEAFF. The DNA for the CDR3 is TGCGCCAGCAGCCAAGAATCAGGGGGCCTGGGCAACACTGAAGCTTTCTTT.

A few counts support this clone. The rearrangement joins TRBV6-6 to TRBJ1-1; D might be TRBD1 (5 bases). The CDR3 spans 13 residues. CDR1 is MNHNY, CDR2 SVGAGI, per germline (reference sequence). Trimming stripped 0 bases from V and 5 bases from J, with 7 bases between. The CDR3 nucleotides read TGTGCCAGCAGTTACTCAGGGGTAACTGAAGCTTTCTTT. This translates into CASSYSGVTEAFF.

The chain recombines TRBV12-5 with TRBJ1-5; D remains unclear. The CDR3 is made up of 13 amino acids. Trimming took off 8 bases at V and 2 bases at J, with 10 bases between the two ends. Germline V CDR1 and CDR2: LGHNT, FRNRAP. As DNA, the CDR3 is TGTGCTAGTACGAGGGCTGGCAATCAGCCCCAGCATTTT. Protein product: CASTRAGNQPQHF.

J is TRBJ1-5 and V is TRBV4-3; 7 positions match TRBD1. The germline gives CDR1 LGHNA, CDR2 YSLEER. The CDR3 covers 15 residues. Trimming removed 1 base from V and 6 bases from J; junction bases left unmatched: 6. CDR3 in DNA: TGCGCCAGCAGCCAAGGGTTACAGGGGATTCAGCCCCAGCATTTT. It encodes CASSQGLQGIQPQHF.

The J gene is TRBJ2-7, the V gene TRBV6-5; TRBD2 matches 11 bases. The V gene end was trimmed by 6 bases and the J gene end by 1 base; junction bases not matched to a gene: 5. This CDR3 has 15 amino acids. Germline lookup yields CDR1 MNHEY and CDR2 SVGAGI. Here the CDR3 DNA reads TGTGCCAGCAGACCGGGACTAGCGGTATCCTACGAGCAGTACTTC. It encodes CASRPGLAVSYEQYF.